This is a list of T cell receptor beta chains from one sample in a study of read filtering for tumor transcriptome and immune sequencing. From the reads, TCRdb called clonotypes with MiXCR, one entry per CDR3 protein. The sample lists about 40,000 distinct CDR3 sequences, roughly 10% seen once, with 30% to 40% in the top ten. The sequenced material came from a population of CD138-negative cells sorted from bone marrow. The receptors were sampled from a donor aged 40 or over with multiple myeloma. Each CDR3 is given with its conserved first and last residue. D genes are given only for firm matches. The listing skips clone size in some rows; elsewhere it reads once, few, many or a size class.

cdr3_aa,cdr3_nt,j_call,clone_size,cdr3_length,d_call,v_call
CASSLGQGYTGELFF,TGTGCCAGCAGTTTAGGACAGGGTTACACCGGGGAGCTGTTTTTT,TRBJ2-2,many,15,TRBD1,TRBV6-5
CASRQAGSSNQPQHF,TGCGCCAGCAGACAAGCAGGGTCTAGCAATCAGCCCCAGCATTTT,TRBJ1-5,few,15,-,TRBV10-2
CAWSSWGDTEAFF,TGTGCCTGGAGTTCATGGGGGGACACTGAAGCTTTCTTT,TRBJ1-1,many,13,-,TRBV30
CASSRTPLGYNEQFF,TGTGCCAGCAGCCGAACCCCCCTGGGGTACAATGAGCAGTTCTTC,TRBJ2-1,many,15,-,TRBV7-3
CASSFPSSLDRPDLYEQYF,TGTGCCAGCAGTTTTCCCTCTTCCCTGGATAGACCCGACCTTTACGAGCAGTACTTC,TRBJ2-7,many,19,-,TRBV28
CASSIRGVTEAFF,TGTGCCAGTAGTATACGAGGGGTGACTGAAGCTTTCTTT,TRBJ1-1,many,13,-,TRBV19
CASSLFDTQYF,TGTGCCAGCAGTTTATTTGATACGCAGTATTTT,TRBJ2-3,many,11,-,TRBV28
CASSNKETQYF,TGTGCCAGTAGTAATAAAGAGACCCAGTACTTC,TRBJ2-5,many,11,-,TRBV19
CSAALGTEAFF,TGCAGTGCGGCCTTGGGCACTGAAGCTTTCTTT,TRBJ1-1,many,11,-,TRBV20-1
CSAKIAGGPDGQYF,TGCAGTGCTAAAATAGCGGGGGGCCCCGATGGGCAGTACTTC,TRBJ2-7,many,14,TRBD2,TRBV20-1
CASSYRGGQYF,TGTGCCAGCAGTTACAGGGGAGGGCAGTACTTC,TRBJ2-4,many,11,TRBD2,TRBV6-2/TRBV6-3
CASSILGSGTEAFF,TGTGCCAGCAGCATTCTTGGATCGGGGACTGAGGCTTTCTTT,TRBJ1-1,-,14,-,TRBV9
CASSHPPASRDRGLRGVNQPQHF,TGCGCCAGCAGTCATCCCCCCGCCTCCCGGGACAGGGGGCTTCGGGGAGTCAATCAGCCCCAGCATTTT,TRBJ1-5,many,23,TRBD1,TRBV23-1
CASTPDLEETQYF,TGTGCCAGCACCCCGGACCTTGAGGAGACCCAGTACTTC,TRBJ2-5,many,13,-,TRBV2
CASSLRGQQPQHF,TGTGCCAGTAGTCTCAGGGGTCAACAGCCCCAGCATTTT,TRBJ1-5,many,13,-,TRBV19
CSVGGRWETQYF,TGCAGCGTTGGTGGACGATGGGAGACCCAGTACTTC,TRBJ2-5,-,12,-,TRBV29-1
CAISYDRVGYAQYF,TGTGCCATCAGTTACGACAGGGTGGGTTATGCGCAGTATTTT,TRBJ2-3,few,14,TRBD1,TRBV10-3
CSVVVKTEAFF,TGCAGCGTTGTAGTGAAAACTGAAGCTTTCTTT,TRBJ1-1,many,11,-,TRBV29-1
CASSLGGEWDTQYF,TGTGCCAGCAGCTTAGGTGGAGAATGGGATACGCAGTATTTT,TRBJ2-3,many,14,-,TRBV11-2
CASRSGTGGITGELFF,TGTGCCAGCAGATCGGGCACAGGGGGCATCACCGGGGAGCTGTTTTTT,TRBJ2-2,many,16,TRBD1,TRBV28
CASSLLSGNNQPQHF,TGTGCCAGCAGTTTATTGTCAGGAAACAATCAGCCCCAGCATTTT,TRBJ1-5,-,15,-,TRBV28
CASTETGTGHYGYTF,TGTGCCAGCACTGAAACCGGGACAGGGCACTATGGCTACACCTTC,TRBJ1-2,many,15,TRBD1,TRBV28
CASSGIAGGGETQYF,TGTGCCAGCTCCGGAATAGCGGGGGGCGGGGAGACCCAGTACTTC,TRBJ2-5,many,15,TRBD2,TRBV5-5
CSLLSGTDTQYF,TGCAGCCTCCTATCGGGCACAGATACGCAGTATTTT,TRBJ2-3,few,12,-,TRBV20-1
CASSPWTGGNYGYTF,TGTGCCAGCAGCCCCTGGACAGGTGGTAACTATGGCTACACCTTC,TRBJ1-2,many,15,TRBD1,TRBV7-2
CASSFWLAGTFGETQYF,TGTGCCAGCAGTTTCTGGCTAGCGGGAACTTTTGGAGAGACCCAGTACTTC,TRBJ2-5,many,17,TRBD2,TRBV12-3/TRBV12-4
CASSKGQGPYTQYF,TGTGCCAGCAGCAAAGGACAGGGTCCATATACGCAGTATTTT,TRBJ2-3,many,14,TRBD1,TRBV28
CASSLEQMTGELFF,TGCGCCAGCAGCTTGGAACAGATGACCGGGGAGCTGTTTTTT,TRBJ2-2,many,14,-,TRBV5-1
CASSQGHFETQYF,TGCGCCAGCAGCCAGGGCCATTTTGAGACCCAGTACTTC,TRBJ2-5,-,13,-,TRBV4-1
CATSDPNIGTDTQYF,TGTGCCACCAGTGACCCAAACATCGGTACAGATACGCAGTATTTT,TRBJ2-3,many,15,-,TRBV24-1
CASSFTGRSNTGELFF,TGTGCCAGCAGCTTCACAGGCAGATCGAACACCGGGGAGCTGTTTTTT,TRBJ2-2,many,16,-,TRBV5-5
CSVGGIYEQYF,TGCAGCGTTGGGGGTATCTACGAGCAGTACTTC,TRBJ2-7,many,11,-,TRBV29-1
CASSLAEGNEQYF,TGTGCCAGCAGCTTAGCCGAAGGTAACGAGCAGTACTTC,TRBJ2-7,many,13,-,TRBV7-6
CASSPYLGTDTDTQYF,TGTGCCAGCAGTCCATACCTTGGGACAGACACAGATACGCAGTATTTT,TRBJ2-3,many,16,TRBD1,TRBV6-1
CASSFVTQAPKNEQFF,TGTGCCAGCAGCTTCGTGACCCAGGCCCCAAAAAATGAGCAGTTCTTC,TRBJ2-1,many,16,-,TRBV5-5
CASTVSSYNEQFF,TGTGCCAGCACCGTCAGCTCCTACAATGAGCAGTTCTTC,TRBJ2-1,many,13,-,TRBV12-3/TRBV12-4
CASSMGGPRNTIYF,TGTGCCAGCAGCATGGGGGGGCCCAGAAACACCATATATTTT,TRBJ1-3,few,14,-,TRBV7-2
CASSLDDRPRDTQYF,TGTGCCAGCAGCTTAGACGACCGACCTAGGGATACGCAGTATTTT,TRBJ2-3,-,15,-,TRBV7-2
CASSAGRKTGELFF,TGTGCCAGCAGCGCAGGGAGGAAAACCGGGGAGCTGTTTTTT,TRBJ2-2,few,14,-,TRBV6-1
CSAGSSNYNEQFF,TGCAGTGCTGGATCTAGCAACTATAATGAGCAGTTCTTC,TRBJ2-1,-,13,-,TRBV20-1
CASSLRGRSPGELFF,TGTGCCAGCAGCTTACGAGGGCGAAGTCCCGGGGAGCTGTTTTTT,TRBJ2-2,-,15,-,TRBV5-6
CSAPEGGAQGNQPQHF,TGCAGTGCCCCAGAGGGCGGGGCTCAGGGCAATCAGCCCCAGCATTTT,TRBJ1-5,many,16,-,TRBV20-1
CASSGTAGANVLTF,TGTGCCAGCAGCGGGACAGCTGGGGCCAACGTCCTGACTTTC,TRBJ2-6,many,14,TRBD1,TRBV6-6
CASSLRLNTEAFF,TGTGCCAGCAGCTTACGGTTGAACACTGAAGCTTTCTTT,TRBJ1-1,many,13,-,TRBV7-2
CASSLYDRREKLFF,TGTGCCAGCAGCTTATACGACCGTCGGGAAAAACTGTTTTTT,TRBJ1-4,many,14,-,TRBV7-9
CASSQLGVYNEQFF,TGTGCCAGCAGCCAACTAGGGGTCTACAATGAGCAGTTCTTC,TRBJ2-1,many,14,-,TRBV3-1
CASTGWGVGDTQYF,TGTGCCAGCACCGGGTGGGGGGTCGGAGATACGCAGTATTTT,TRBJ2-3,many,14,-,TRBV2
CSALMGDTQYF,TGCAGTGCTTTAATGGGAGATACGCAGTATTTT,TRBJ2-3,many,11,-,TRBV20-1
CASSYSNGLGANVLTF,TGTGCCAGCAGTTACTCGAACGGTCTGGGGGCCAACGTCCTGACTTTC,TRBJ2-6,many,16,-,TRBV6-5
CATRPGLVPNEQFF,TGTGCTACCCGACCGGGACTTGTACCCAATGAGCAGTTCTTC,TRBJ2-1,many,14,-,TRBV12-5
CASGREPTAHIQYF,TGTGCCAGCGGGCGGGAGCCCACAGCGCACATTCAGTACTTC,TRBJ2-4,many,14,TRBD2,TRBV7-2
CASSLIVAGELFF,TGTGCCAGCAGCTTAATCGTAGCCGGGGAGCTGTTTTTT,TRBJ2-2,-,13,-,TRBV5-6
CASRDGGAGTDTQYF,TGTGCCAGCAGGGACGGGGGGGCCGGCACAGATACGCAGTATTTT,TRBJ2-3,many,15,TRBD2,TRBV6-1
CASDPSGRSDTQYF,TGTGCCAGCGACCCTAGCGGGCGTTCAGATACGCAGTATTTT,TRBJ2-3,many,14,TRBD2,TRBV7-2